The clone carrying this TCR beta chain was counted once. Its antigen is not identified. This sample was taken from a study of cytomegalovirus exposure and HLA in healthy donors. Study overall: From 170 million or so T cells, an earlier analysis saw 90 million to 130 million unique TCR beta sequences. General study results and limits: Immune exposure was documented only through CMV serostatus.

The PCR was carried out with 60 Vbeta primers and 13 Jbeta primers. As handled by the study authors: In a later analysis, of 84 million or so unique beta chains, some 10 million appeared in at least two donors. Data came from immunoSEQ multiplex PCR; TCRdb stores just in-frame clones and leaves some out. The V and J calls and clone size were taken over from that table, and D and trimming were inferred from the DNA. Seen here are fewer than 200,000 clones, roughly 80% observed once, and the top ten hold about 0.76%. The TCR originated in a woman aged 18-29 years in good health and CMV-seronegative. The sequencing input was PBMCs.

The CDR3 sequence: CASSLLTSGRGETQYF. The DNA for the CDR3 is TGTGCCAGCAGCTTACTCACTAGCGGGAGAGGTGAGACCCAGTACTTC. The V gene is TRBV14, the J gene TRBJ2-5, with 11 bases aligning to TRBD2. CDR1 and CDR2 from the germline V gene are SGHDN and FVKESK. CDR3 length equals 16 residues. The ends lost 5 bases at V and 5 bases at J; junction bases unmatched: 10.